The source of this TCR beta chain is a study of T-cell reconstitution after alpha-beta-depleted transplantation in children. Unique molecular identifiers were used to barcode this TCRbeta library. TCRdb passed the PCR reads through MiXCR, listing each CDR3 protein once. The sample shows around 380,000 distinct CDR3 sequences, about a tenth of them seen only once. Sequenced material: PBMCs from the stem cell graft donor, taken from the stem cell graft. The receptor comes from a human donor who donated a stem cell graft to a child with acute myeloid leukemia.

The CDR3 DNA follows: TGCGCCAGCAGCTCTACTGGTCACACTGAAGCTTTCTTT. Its protein product is CASSSTGHTEAFF. This sequence joins TRBV5-1 and TRBJ1-1; no clear D. Trimming cost V 3 bases and J 3 bases, with 9 bases left between them. This CDR3 is built from 13 residues. The V gene's germline CDR1 is SGHRS and CDR2 YFSETQ.